What follows describes a single TCR beta chain. Its target antigen remains unknown. There are no base qualities to consult, and no much larger clone falls within one base. The data were taken from a study of blood T cells in healthy people across ages (dated by TCRdb to the mid-2010s). In the study overall: In model experiments, roughly one uniquely barcoded TCR beta cDNA molecule per two T cells was captured by template switching. Using deep sequencing normalized with unique cDNA molecular identifiers, the study measured how TCR beta repertoire diversity changes with age. The donors were divided into four age groups: young (average approximately 15 years), middle-aged (approximately 39), aged (approximately 59) and long-lived (roughly 82). To avoid experimental bias, donors of different ages were randomly spread across the sequencing lanes. For two donors (one aged 18 to 29 and one aged 80 or older), the study analyzed two additional independent replicas of 1 million unique cDNA reads from the same blood draw.

V is reduced by 6 bases and J by 7 bases, leaving a spacing of 16 bases between them. CDR1 is given as DFQATT and CDR2 as SNEGSKA, both from the germline V gene (reference sequence). The CDR3 sequence holds 12 residues, the cysteine and phenylalanine included. CDR3 DNA only is kept here, 36 bases in frame from base 1. Systemically healthy Caucasian individuals from Russia, around 38 in total and aged about 6 to 95 years, were included as donors. About 10 milliliters of peripheral blood were collected from each donor into EDTA-treated Vacutainer tubes. Ficoll-Paque density-gradient centrifugation was used to isolate PBMCs, with at least 6 million per sample. Total RNA, at least 6 micrograms per sample, was extracted from PBMCs with Trizol reagent. For every donor, an aliquot of PBMCs went through flow cytometry to measure the percentages of naive CD45RAhigh/CD27high T cells. On the study overall, not on this receptor specifically: Because profiling used bulk unsorted PBMCs, naive and antigen-experienced compartments could not be compared conclusively. Compared with the aged group, the long-lived group had more naive CD4+ T cells, fewer expanded clones and increased TCR diversity, suggesting age selection. Estimates of total diversity from one million sequenced T cells were regarded as lower bounds and underestimates. A strong correlation was found between observed TCR beta diversity and the percentage of naive T cells measured by flow cytometry. Observed TCR beta diversity per million T cells fell roughly linearly with age, and a significant reduction was already apparent by age roughly 40. Because donor CMV infection status was unknown, age-related changes in expanded clonotypes were potentially confounded.

The method behind the library was 5' RACE. The sample was run on an Illumina HiSeq 2500. A second roughly 6 to 11 cycle PCR used a sample-barcoded 5' primer and a J-beta primer mix. A unique molecular identifier was introduced onto each TCR beta cDNA molecule by a template-switch 5' adaptor carrying 12 random nucleotides. Each sample yielded at least 2.5 million CDR3-containing paired-end reads. All of the RNA was converted into first-strand cDNA using the Mint cDNA synthesis kit, with a TRBC-specific oligonucleotide serving as the primer. Following uracil-DNA glycosylase treatment, all cDNA underwent a first 18-cycle PCR with the universal primers M1SS and BC2_uni_R. Processing in the source paper ran as follows. For normalization, 1 million high-quality reads, each with a distinct molecular identifier, were randomly selected from each sample. Instead of being binned into consensus sequences, reads that shared molecular identifiers were thrown out. MiTCR, set to a Q25 quality threshold and the strictest error-elimination algorithm, was used for CDR3 identification, clonotype clustering and error correction. A nonparametric unseen species model using Euler transformation provided a lower-bound estimate of total TCR beta diversity. Using fastp trimming at Q25 and MiXCR clonotype assembly, TCRdb reanalyzed the public sequencing data and kept in-frame beta chains. Every CDR3 protein is listed once, alongside the most common genes and DNA of its rows. The V and J calls were determined by TCRdb, not by the authors. The sample table holds about 700,000 distinct CDR3 sequences, of which less than 40% were seen once. Approximately 15% of the sample is held by the ten biggest clonotypes.

The V and J genes are TRBV20-1 and TRBJ2-7, and the D gene may be TRBD2, 6 bases matching. The sample consisted of blood. The sequence derives from a woman older than 75 in good health. Donor details come from another sample of the same person, matched by shared clones. The CDR3 reads CSARGAVGEQYF. DNA sequence: TGCAGTGCGCGGGGCGCTGTTGGGGAGCAGTACTTC.